Listed below are T cell receptor beta chains from one sample, sequenced in a study of identical twins. Each CDR3 protein is one row after TCRdb ran MiXCR on the 5' RACE reads. The sample lists about 200,000 distinct CDR3 sequences; over 9.5% were seen once. Sequencing was done on a sample of memory T cells sorted from blood. Receptor source: a man aged 50-59 years in good health. The CDR3 runs from the conserved cysteine through the conserved F or W. A D gene is named only where the DNA matches it firmly. Not every row has a clone size; where given, it reads once, few, many or a size class.

abundance,j_gene,v_gene,d_gene,len,CDR3nt,CDR3aa
.,TRBJ2-7,TRBV28,TRBD1,16,TGTGCCAGCAGTTTAGCTGGGGGGACAGGGACACCCGAGCAGTACTTC,CASSLAGGTGTPEQYF
few,TRBJ2-7,TRBV19,.,12,TGTGCCAGTGGGGACCCATCACACGAGCAGTACTTC,CASGDPSHEQYF
.,TRBJ1-2,TRBV3-1,.,16,TGTGCCAGCAGCCAAATTCAGGGGAAGTCTAACTATGGCTACACCTTC,CASSQIQGKSNYGYTF
.,TRBJ1-1,TRBV6-2/TRBV6-3,.,16,TGTGCCAGCAGTTACTCGAACTCAGGGTTGTTCACTGAAGCTTTCTTT,CASSYSNSGLFTEAFF
many,TRBJ2-1,TRBV12-3/TRBV12-4,.,15,TGTGCCAGCAGTGAAACAGGTCCCCCCTACAATGAGCAGTTCTTC,CASSETGPPYNEQFF
many,TRBJ2-1,TRBV28,.,13,TGTGCCAGTGGGACTTTCGGACACAATGAGCAGTTCTTC,CASGTFGHNEQFF
many,TRBJ2-1,TRBV11-2,TRBD2,16,TGTGCCAGCAGCTCTAGGACTAGCGGGAGGATCAATGAGCAGTTCTTC,CASSSRTSGRINEQFF
few,TRBJ2-1,TRBV4-3,TRBD2,17,TGCGCCAGCAGCCGAGGACTAGCGGGGGGTATATTCAATGAGCAGTTCTTC,CASSRGLAGGIFNEQFF
many,TRBJ1-4,TRBV4-3,.,14,TGCGCCAGCAGCCTCGCTGGGGTGGATGAAAAACTGTTTTTT,CASSLAGVDEKLFF
.,TRBJ2-3,TRBV5-4,.,14,TGTGCCAGCAGCCCGTTCACCAGCACAGATACGCAGTATTTT,CASSPFTSTDTQYF
few,TRBJ2-2,TRBV5-1,.,14,TGCGCCAGCAGCATAGGACAAAGGGCCGGGGAGCTGTTTTTT,CASSIGQRAGELFF
many,TRBJ2-3,TRBV12-3/TRBV12-4,.,18,TGTGCCAGCAGTCCGCTCTATGGTGGGGGCCAGAACACAGATACGCAGTATTTT,CASSPLYGGGQNTDTQYF
few,TRBJ1-4,TRBV6-5,.,14,TGTGCCAGCAGTTACTCACAGGCGAAGGAAAAACTGTTTTTT,CASSYSQAKEKLFF
.,TRBJ2-7,TRBV28,TRBD2,16,TGTGCCAGCAGTTCCGGGGGAGGGGTTTCCCACTACGAGCAGTACTTC,CASSSGGGVSHYEQYF
.,TRBJ1-2,TRBV20-1,TRBD1,16,TGCAGTGCTAGAGAGCAGGGGGCATCTTATCTCTATGGCTACACCTTC,CSAREQGASYLYGYTF
many,TRBJ1-1,TRBV27,TRBD1,16,TGTGCCAGCAGTGCCGGGACAGGGGGCGGAAACACTGAAGCTTTCTTT,CASSAGTGGGNTEAFF
many,TRBJ1-1,TRBV12-3/TRBV12-4,.,12,TGTGCCAGCAGTACCAGCCGGGGGGCGGCTTTCTTT,CASSTSRGAAFF
.,TRBJ2-7,TRBV28,TRBD1,15,TGTGCCAGCAGTTCTCCCACGACAGGGGGCTACGAGCAGTACTTC,CASSSPTTGGYEQYF
many,TRBJ2-1,TRBV15,TRBD2,19,TGTGCCACCAGCAGTTTTAGATTGAACCCGGGGGGATTCTACAATGAGCAGTTCTTC,CATSSFRLNPGGFYNEQFF
.,TRBJ1-2,TRBV6-2/TRBV6-3,.,13,TGTGCCAGCAGTCCTTGGCAGGTCTATGGCTACACCTTC,CASSPWQVYGYTF
many,TRBJ1-2,TRBV7-9,.,14,TGTGCCAGCAGCTTATCAGGGGAAGCTGATGGCTACACCTTC,CASSLSGEADGYTF
many,TRBJ2-2,TRBV20-1,.,15,TGCAGTGCTACCCCACCCGGGACCCACACCGGGGAGCTGTTTTTT,CSATPPGTHTGELFF
many,TRBJ2-7,TRBV10-3,TRBD1,14,TGTGCCATCAGCGGGGTAAGGGGGCCCTACGAGCAGTACTTC,CAISGVRGPYEQYF
few,TRBJ1-2,TRBV19,TRBD1,14,TGTGCCAGTAGGAGTGACAGGGGGCCGGGAGGCTACACCTTC,CASRSDRGPGGYTF
many,TRBJ1-1,TRBV20-1,TRBD1,14,TGCAGTGCTTTGGACAGGGGAATGAACACTGAAGCTTTCTTT,CSALDRGMNTEAFF
many,TRBJ2-1,TRBV4-1,TRBD2,18,TGCGCCAGCAGCCCCGGAAGACTAGCGGGGGGGAAATACAATGAGCAGTTCTTC,CASSPGRLAGGKYNEQFF
few,TRBJ2-5,TRBV11-2,.,17,TGTGCCAGCAGCTTAGGAAGAGGCAACAGGATTCAAGAGACCCAGTACTTC,CASSLGRGNRIQETQYF
few,TRBJ2-1,TRBV7-2,.,13,TGTGCCAGCAGCAATGGGGGTTACAATGAGCAGTTCTTC,CASSNGGYNEQFF
many,TRBJ2-1,TRBV20-1,.,15,TGCAGTGCTAGACCCAGCAGGGCCCCAAACAATGAGCAGTTCTTC,CSARPSRAPNNEQFF
.,TRBJ1-2,TRBV6-5,.,14,TGTGCCAGCAGTTCCGCAGGGGCAGGTTATGGCTACACCTTC,CASSSAGAGYGYTF
many,TRBJ1-3,TRBV5-6,.,17,TGTGCCAGCAGCCCGGCATCTGACCGCTTCTCTGGAAACACCATATATTTT,CASSPASDRFSGNTIYF
.,TRBJ2-5,TRBV28,.,13,TGTGCCAGCACCCTGCCAGGACAAGAGACCCAGTACTTC,CASTLPGQETQYF
.,TRBJ2-3,TRBV20-1,TRBD2,14,TGCAGTGCTAGACTAGCGGGAGCGGGAGATACGCAGTATTTT,CSARLAGAGDTQYF
many,TRBJ2-2,TRBV10-3,.,17,TGTGCCATCAGCGTACAAGGCGGCCCTCGGAACACCGGGGAGCTGTTTTTT,CAISVQGGPRNTGELFF
.,TRBJ1-2,TRBV29-1,.,13,TGCAGCGTTGAAGGCGAGGGTAACTATGGCTACACCTTC,CSVEGEGNYGYTF
few,TRBJ2-3,TRBV4-2,TRBD2,16,TGTGCCATCGAGAAAATGACTAGCAGACGCACAGATACGCAGTATTTT,CAIEKMTSRRTDTQYF
.,TRBJ1-1,TRBV7-8,.,15,TGTGCCAGCAGCCCGCCGGGACCTAGCAACACTGAAGCTTTCTTT,CASSPPGPSNTEAFF
few,TRBJ2-5,TRBV29-1,.,12,TGCAGCGTTGGTCGCGGGAAAGAGACCCAGTACTTC,CSVGRGKETQYF
.,TRBJ2-5,TRBV3-1,TRBD2,15,TGTGCCAGCAGCCAAGTGGCGGGAGTTGGAGGGACCCAGTACTTC,CASSQVAGVGGTQYF
many,TRBJ2-1,TRBV20-1,TRBD1,20,TGCAGTGCTACGGGGACAGCCACCGGGGCTGGCCAAAGGTCCTACAATGAGCAGTTCTTC,CSATGTATGAGQRSYNEQFF
.,TRBJ2-3,TRBV3-1,.,14,TGTGCCAGCAGCCAAGAGAAGGACACAGATACGCAGTATTTT,CASSQEKDTDTQYF
many,TRBJ2-5,TRBV29-1,TRBD2,13,TGCAGCGCTCCAGGACTAGCGGGGAAGACCCAGTACTTC,CSAPGLAGKTQYF